A single sample is the source of the 27 T cell receptor beta chains below, sequenced in a study of T cells in Graves' hyperthyroidism and ophthalmopathy. Amplified TCR beta CDR3 regions derived from RNA transcripts. TCR CDR3 regions were first amplified by RT-PCR with HTBI primers. TCRdb independently ran MiXCR on the multiplex PCR reads; one entry per CDR3 protein. The sample shows over 450,000 distinct CDR3 sequences, approximately 17% of them seen only once. The sequencing input was blood. Receptors originate from a woman aged 18-29 years with Graves' ophthalmopathy.

Many counts were recorded for this clonotype. This chain links TRBV20-1 with TRBJ2-3, with 13 bases fitting TRBD2. Per germline, CDR1 DFQATT and CDR2 SNEGSKA (reference sequence). V dropped 2 bases and J dropped 6; count of bases not matched to a gene: 8. The CDR3 length is 16 residues. As DNA, the CDR3 is TGCAGTGCTAGAAAAGGGACTAGCGGGAAAGGGGATACGCAGTATTTT. Encoded protein: CSARKGTSGKGDTQYF.

The chain employs TRBV6-1 and TRBJ2-7, with TRBD1 matching over 7 bases. Germline assignment: CDR1 MNHNS and CDR2 SASEGT. V was clipped by 6 bases and J by 5 bases; unmatched bases: 10. The CDR3 loop spans 14 amino acids. The CDR3: CASSPNGQVHEQYF. CDR3 in DNA: TGTGCCAGCAGCCCGAACGGACAGGTCCACGAGCAGTACTTC.

Many counts were recorded for this clonotype. The chain combines TRBV6-1 with TRBJ1-1; D call uncertain. The CDR3 has 12 residues. V was clipped by 8 bases and J by 3 bases, with 10 bases between them. Germline V gives CDR1 MNHNS, CDR2 SASEGT. CDR3 amino acids: CASHDTHTEAFF. The DNA of the CDR3 is TGTGCCAGCCACGACACTCACACTGAAGCTTTCTTT.

This clonotype was detected ten times or more. The genes are TRBV30 and TRBJ1-5, with 7 bases matching TRBD1. The CDR3 length is 13 residues. From germline, CDR1 is GTSNPN and CDR2 SVGIG (reference sequence). V lost 4 bases, J lost 2 bases, and 2 bases stayed unmatched. As DNA, the CDR3 is TGTGCCTGGACCGACAGGGGCAATCAGCCCCAGCATTTT. Encoded protein: CAWTDRGNQPQHF.

This clonotype showed up just once. The chain links TRBV20-1 to TRBJ2-2; D possibly uses TRBD1 or TRBD2 (6 bases each). The ends were cut back, 5 bases at V and 6 bases at J, with 19 bases in the middle. The germline CDR1 and CDR2 sequences are DFQATT and SNEGSKA (reference sequence). The CDR3 runs 15 residues. The CDR3 is CSAPPGGSLAGELFF. CDR3 DNA sequence: TGCAGTGCTCCCCCCGGGGGCAGTCTGGCCGGGGAGCTGTTTTTT.

J is TRBJ2-2 and V is TRBV7-3, with no clear D. CDR3 length: 12 residues. Germline V gene data show CDR1 as SGHTA and CDR2 as FQGTGA. The V and J ends lost 3 bases and 8 bases respectively, with 7 bases between them. CDR3 DNA: TGTGCCAGCAGCTTCCCCTCGGGGGAGCTGTTTTTT. Amino acids: CASSFPSGELFF.

This clonotype was counted at least ten times. This chain's CDR3 is CASRHLGTGDNYGYTF. CDR3 bases: TGTGCCAGCAGACATCTCGGGACAGGAGATAACTATGGCTACACCTTC. The chain links TRBV28 to TRBJ1-2; 8 bases fit TRBD1. The CDR3 contains 16 residues. The germline V gene encodes CDR1 MDHEN and CDR2 SYDVKM. The trim removed 6 bases at V and 1 base at J, leaving 10 bases unmatched.

The chain couples TRBV7-2 to TRBJ1-2; 9 nucleotides agree with TRBD1. The CDR3 length is 15 residues. J was trimmed by 5 bases and V by 2 bases; bases with no gene match: 6. Germline loops: CDR1 SGHTA, CDR2 FQGNSA. CDR3 sequence: CASSLSGQGTYGYTF. CDR3 bases: TGTGCCAGCAGCTTATCGGGACAGGGTACTTATGGCTACACCTTC. The whole variable domain, filled in from reference TRBV7-2 and TRBJ1-2, reads GAGVSQSPSNKVTEKGKDVELRCDPISGHTALYWYRQSLGQGLEFLIYFQGNSAPDKSGLPSDRFSAERTGGSVSTLTIQRTQQEDSAVYLCASSLSGQGTYGYTFGSGTRLTVV.

The V gene is TRBV6-2 or TRBV6-3, the J gene TRBJ1-5, with 7 bases aligning to TRBD1. The V gene's germline CDR1 is MNHEY and CDR2 SVGEGT. The CDR3 runs to 13 residues. V lost 6 bases to trimming and J lost 4 bases; unmatched junction nucleotides: 3. The CDR3 loop is CASRGQVNQPQHF. CDR3 in DNA: TGTGCCAGCAGAGGACAGGTGAATCAGCCCCAGCATTTT.

This clonotype was seen more than once but under ten times. The chain has TRBV5-1 and TRBJ1-3; D possibly corresponds to TRBD1 (5 bases). The germline CDR1 and CDR2 sequences are SGHRS and YFSETQ. Trimming cost V 2 bases and J 0 bases, with 21 bases left between them. CDR3 size: 19 residues. Written as DNA, the CDR3 is TGCGCCAGCAGCTTTCTTGGGGGGTTCGGAGGAACCTCTGGAAACACCATATATTTT. Its translation: CASSFLGGFGGTSGNTIYF.

This clonotype showed up just a few times. The genes are TRBV10-3 and TRBJ1-4, with D perhaps matching TRBD1 (5 bases). The germline V and J ends were trimmed by 4 bases and 8 bases, with 14 bases remaining between them. Germline assignment: CDR1 ENHRY and CDR2 SYGVKD. The CDR3 has 14 residues. The CDR3 sequence: CAISGGRADEKLFF. The DNA for the CDR3 is TGTGCCATCAGTGGCGGCAGGGCCGACGAAAAACTGTTTTTT.

This clonotype was picked up a small number of times. The chain combines TRBV12-3 or TRBV12-4 with TRBJ2-1; TRBD2 matches at 12 bases. Unmatched junction bases numbered 5, after V lost 6 bases and J lost 5 bases. This CDR3 is built from 15 residues. The CDR3 here is CASRGTSGRHNEQFF. As DNA, the CDR3 is TGTGCCAGCAGGGGGACTAGCGGGCGCCACAATGAGCAGTTCTTC.

This clonotype appeared a few times. This chain joins TRBV28 and TRBJ2-3, with TRBD2 matching 13 bases. The V gene's germline CDR1 is MDHEN and CDR2 SYDVKM. The CDR3 is made up of 18 amino acids. Unmatched junction bases numbered 9, after V lost 5 bases and J lost 1 base. The CDR3 region is CASSGRTSGSRGTDTQYF. In DNA, the CDR3 is TGTGCCAGCAGTGGACGGACTAGCGGGAGCCGAGGCACAGATACGCAGTATTTT.

V usage is TRBV15 and J usage is TRBJ2-3; a weak D match, TRBD2 (6 bases). Germline CDR1 reads LNHNV; CDR2 reads YYDKDF (reference sequence). The CDR3 contains 18 residues. Deletions cut 0 bases from V and 2 bases from J, with 18 bases between. This chain's CDR3 is CATSREGGLTLSTDTQYF. DNA of the CDR3: TGTGCCACCAGCAGAGAGGGGGGTCTTACCCTATCCACAGATACGCAGTATTTT.

The chain combines TRBV10-2 with TRBJ2-1, with D unclear. Between the trimmed V and J ends, which lost 0 bases and 6 bases, there was a span of 12 bases. The CDR3 spans 15 residues. Germline CDR1 reads WSHSY; CDR2 reads SAAADI. The CDR3: CASSESIGSSNEQFF. The CDR3 region has the DNA TGCGCCAGCAGTGAGTCGATAGGGTCTTCCAATGAGCAGTTCTTC.

This clonotype was observed many times. The chain uses TRBV6-2 or TRBV6-3 and TRBJ1-5, with D unclear. Germline V lookup: CDR1 MNHEY, CDR2 SVGEGT. CDR3 length: 14 residues. V was cut by 7 bases and J by 7 bases, with 17 bases left in between. The CDR3 DNA is TGTGCCAGCACTTCCACCGGGCAATTCCAGCCCCAGCATTTT. Its translation: CASTSTGQFQPQHF.

This clonotype has ten or more counts. The chain joins TRBV4-2 to TRBJ2-5; 11 bases align to TRBD2. The length of the CDR3 is 18 residues. V lost 4 bases, J lost 5 bases, and 15 bases stayed unmatched. Germline-derived CDR1 and CDR2 are LGHNA and YNFKEQ. The CDR3 loop reads CASSPFDGSGRARETQYF. CDR3 nucleotides: TGTGCCAGCAGCCCCTTTGATGGTAGCGGGAGGGCGAGGGAGACCCAGTACTTC.

Details on this clonotype: As the CDR3 is not closed by the conserved phenylalanine or tryptophan, this likely results from a read error. This chain uses TRBV5-6 with TRBJ1-1; maybe TRBD1 (5 bases). The V gene lost 1 base and the J gene lost 8 bases, with 15 bases spanning the gap. The length of the CDR3 is 14 residues. Germline CDR1 and CDR2: SGHDT and YYEEEE. CDR3 DNA sequence: TGTGCCAGCAGCTTGACGGGGTGGGGGACCGAAGCTTTCCTT. The encoded protein is CASSLTGWGTEAFL.

The rearrangement uses TRBV6-2 or TRBV6-3 and TRBJ2-5; weak D call: TRBD1 (6 bases). CDR3 length: 15 amino acids. Germline V gives CDR1 MNHEY, CDR2 SVGEGT. V gave up 8 bases and J gave up 2 bases, with 18 bases separating them. The DNA of the CDR3 is TGTGCCAGCCATTCCCCAGGGGTCCTACAAGAGACCCAGTACTTC. Protein: CASHSPGVLQETQYF.

This clonotype was detected many times. V usage is TRBV3-1 and J usage is TRBJ1-1; no firm D call. V dropped 4 bases and J dropped 1 base, with 10 bases sitting between them. CDR3 size: 14 residues. Germline CDR1 reads LGHDT; CDR2 reads YNNKEL (reference sequence). CDR3 nucleotide sequence: TGTGCCAGCAGCCGAACCCAACCGAACACTGAAGCTTTCTTT. Translated: CASSRTQPNTEAFF.

In its sample, this clonotype was seen a few times. The germline gene is not matched at one end of the junction; a read error may be the cause. The chain joins TRBV30 to TRBJ2-7, with a tentative D call TRBD2 (6 bases). The CDR3 totals 13 residues. CDR1 is GTSNPN and CDR2 is SVGIG in the germline V gene (reference sequence). The CDR3 DNA reads TGTGCCCGGAGTGGAGGGTGGAGGAACGAGCAGTACTTC. Its translation: CARSGGWRNEQYF.

This clonotype occurred many times. The chain combines TRBV2 with TRBJ2-3; perhaps TRBD2 as D (6 bases). This CDR3 region has 15 residues. Deletions cut 6 bases from V and 6 bases from J, with 19 bases between. CDR1 is SNHLY and CDR2 is FYNNEI in the germline V gene. The CDR3 is CASRSRVSGGDTQYF. The CDR3 DNA sequence: TGTGCCAGCAGGAGCCGCGTGTCAGGAGGGGATACGCAGTATTTT.

The sample holds many counts of this clonotype. J is TRBJ1-1 and V is TRBV5-1, with D maybe TRBD1 (6 bases). The CDR3 has 13 amino acids. V gave up 7 bases and J gave up 2 bases, with 12 bases separating them. The germline V gene encodes CDR1 SGHRS and CDR2 YFSETQ. CDR3 nucleotide sequence: TGCGCCAGCGGGCCGGGACACAACACTGAAGCTTTCTTT. Translated: CASGPGHNTEAFF.

This clonotype showed up just a few times. The chain has TRBV6-1 and TRBJ1-6, with 7 bases that match TRBD1. With 5 bases clipped from V and 9 bases from J, the junction kept 10 bases outside the gene matches. Germline loops: CDR1 MNHNS, CDR2 SASEGT. This CDR3 has 15 amino acids. CDR3 amino acids: CASSPSGTEGSPLHF. The CDR3 coding sequence is TGTGCCAGCAGTCCTTCCGGGACAGAGGGTTCACCCCTCCACTTT.

This clonotype was recorded at least ten times. The rearrangement uses TRBV7-9 and TRBJ2-7; D possibly corresponds to TRBD1 (7 bases). The CDR3 loop spans 16 amino acids. V dropped 0 bases and J dropped 2 bases, with 14 bases sitting between them. Germline V gene lookup returns CDR1 SEHNR and CDR2 FQNEAQ (reference sequence). CDR3 sequence: CASSLAAGQQAYEQYF. CDR3 nucleotides: TGTGCCAGCAGCTTAGCGGCGGGACAGCAAGCCTACGAGCAGTACTTC. Together with reference TRBV7-9 and TRBJ2-7, the CDR3 gives the full variable domain: DTGVSQNPRHKITKRGQNVTFRCDPISEHNRLYWYRQTLGQGPEFLTYFQNEAQLEKSRLLSDRFSAERPKGSFSTLEIQRTEQGDSAMYLCASSLAAGQQAYEQYFGPGTRLTVT.

Details on this clonotype: A single base separates this from a much larger clone, so it may be a read error. This chain uses TRBV28 with TRBJ1-3; D not resolved. Germline V gives CDR1 MDHEN, CDR2 SYDVKM. Between the trimmed V and J ends, which lost 3 bases and 4 bases, there was a span of 7 bases. This CDR3 has 13 residues. CDR3 in amino acids: CASSFGFGNTIYF. DNA of the CDR3: TGTGCCAGCAGTTTTGGGTTCGGAAACACCATATATTTT.

At least ten counts were recorded for this clonotype. The J gene is TRBJ2-5, the V gene TRBV30; tentatively, D is TRBD2 (6 bases). V was shortened by 2 bases and J by 5 bases, with 15 bases between the two germline ends. The CDR3 consists of 14 residues. Germline assignment: CDR1 GTSNPN and CDR2 SVGIG (reference sequence). As DNA, the CDR3 is TGTGCCTGGAGTTCGCAGGGAGGCCCGGAGACCCAGTACTTC. This codes for CAWSSQGGPETQYF. Together with reference TRBV30 and TRBJ2-5, the CDR3 gives the full variable domain: SQTIHQWPATLVQPVGSPLSLECTVEGTSNPNLYWYRQAAGRGLQLLFYSVGIGQISSEVPQNLSASRPQDRQFILSSKKLLLSDSGFYLCAWSSQGGPETQYFGPGTRLLVL.